This T cell receptor (beta chain) was profiled in a study of shared clonotypes between healthy human individuals. Study-level findings and limits: Around 4.7% was the fraction of naive CD4 clonotypes found shared across a few donors.

Germline CDR1 GTSNPN, CDR2 SVGIG (reference sequence). CDR3 length: 13 amino acids. V lost 2 bases to trimming and J lost 7 bases, with 15 bases between them. It was at deep level that the assay was run. Here immunoSEQ multiplex PCR was the method, and the copy in TCRdb shows in-frame clones only, minus some. The sample has about 1,800,000 clones; about 95% are singletons. As concerns this clone: Its antigen is still unknown.

The naive CD8 fraction comprised CD45RO-negative cells positively selected for CCR7 and excluded terminally differentiated effector memory CD45RA+ cells. The chain is built from TRBV30 and TRBJ2-7; D may be TRBD1 or TRBD2 (5 bases each). The receptor was isolated from a man aged 18-30 years in good health. The material sequenced was naive CD8+ T cells sorted from blood. The CDR3 coding sequence is TGTGCCTGGAGTCCGCTGGGAGCAGGGGAGCAGTACTTC. Protein product: CAWSPLGAGEQYF.